Below, 23 T cell receptor beta chains from the same sample are listed, as sequenced in a study of control samples from healthy donors and cancer patients (dated by TCRdb to about 2020). Receptors were amplified or captured by the immunoSEQ multiplex PCR assay. TCRdb limited this immuneACCESS table to in-frame rearrangements with V and J called. A share of clones is missing; checked studies link under half to unresolved V genes, and the rest is unexplained. For this sample there are more than 75,000 clones; over 85% appear just once. Of the sample, 5.5% falls within the top ten clones. Sequencing was carried out using blood. Receptors originate from a man aged 50-60 years in good health.

The chain uses TRBV19 and TRBJ2-2; D not resolved. CDR3 length: 12 residues. The germline V gene has CDR1 LNHDA and CDR2 SQIVND (reference sequence). The V end lost 5 bases, the J end lost 15 bases, and 16 bases lay between the germline ends. CDR3: CASSVPGPRMFF. The CDR3 DNA reads as TGTGCCAGTAGTGTTCCGGGTCCCCGAATGTTTTTT.

V is TRBV19 and J is TRBJ2-6; perhaps TRBD2 as D (6 bases). Germline V CDR1 and CDR2: LNHDA, SQIVND (reference sequence). This CDR3 contains 17 residues. The ends were cut back, 1 base at V and 4 bases at J, with 14 bases in the middle. This CDR3 reads CASSIGLGTSGANVLTF. The CDR3 DNA sequence: TGTGCCAGTAGTATAGGCCTCGGGACTTCCGGGGCCAACGTCCTGACTTTC.

This clone has at least ten counts. The sample contains more than one DNA sequence encoding this CDR3. The V call is TRBV6-5, the J call TRBJ1-5; D unclear. The V end was cut by 0 bases, the J end by 0 bases, with 9 bases between. The CDR3 runs 16 residues. Germline V gives CDR1 MNHEY, CDR2 SVGAGI. The CDR3 is CASSYSGVSSNQPQHF. CDR3 nucleotides: TGTGCCAGCAGTTACTCGGGTGTAAGTAGCAATCAGCCCCAGCATTTT.

This rearrangement joins TRBV20-1 to TRBJ2-2, with 10 nucleotides matching TRBD1. This CDR3 has 14 amino acids. CDR1 DFQATT and CDR2 SNEGSKA come from the germline V gene (reference sequence). V shed 3 bases and J 4 bases; nucleotides not matched to a gene: 2. The CDR3: CSASGDRGTGELFF. Written as DNA, the CDR3 is TGCAGTGCTAGTGGGGACAGGGGCACCGGGGAGCTGTTTTTT.

This chain connects TRBV6-5 to TRBJ1-4, with unresolved D. The CDR3 has 14 amino acids. V dropped 4 bases and J dropped 8 bases, with 14 bases sitting between them. CDR1 and CDR2 (germline): MNHEY, SVGAGI. The chain's CDR3 is CASSFRRSEEKLFF. DNA of the CDR3: TGTGCCAGCAGTTTCCGCAGGTCGGAAGAAAAACTGTTTTTT.

The CDR3, as DNA: TGTGCCAGCAGCTTAGAGGGATTTCGTCGCAGTCAGCCCCAGCATTTT. Translated, it gives CASSLEGFRRSQPQHF. This chain uses TRBV7-8 with TRBJ1-5; D ambiguous. Trimming stripped 1 base from V and 6 bases from J, with 16 bases between. CDR1 and CDR2 from the germline V gene are SGHVS and FQNEAQ. The CDR3 extends over 16 amino acids. The variable domain in full, completed from reference TRBV7-8 and TRBJ1-5, reads GAGVSQSPRYKVAKRGQDVALRCDPISGHVSLFWYQQALGQGPEFLTYFQNEAQLDKSGLPSDRFFAERPEGSVSTLKIQRTQQEDSAVYLCASSLEGFRRSQPQHFGDGTRLSIL.

This chain uses TRBV11-3 with TRBJ1-1; possible D gene TRBD1, 6 bases. This CDR3 is built from 13 residues. From germline, CDR1 is SGHNT and CDR2 YENEEA. V was shortened by 8 bases and J by 0 bases, with 10 bases between the two germline ends. CDR3 DNA: TGTGCCAGCGCCCGGGACATGAACACTGAAGCTTTCTTT. Protein: CASARDMNTEAFF.

This clone is medium-sized. This chain joins TRBV9 and TRBJ1-2; D is undetermined. CDR1 is SGDLS and CDR2 is YYNGEE in the germline V gene. The V and J ends lost 0 bases and 6 bases respectively, with 12 bases between them. CDR3 size: 14 residues. CDR3 amino acids: CASSVVIGDNGYTF. For the CDR3, the DNA is TGTGCCAGCAGCGTAGTAATCGGGGATAATGGCTACACCTTC. Looking up the rest from reference TRBV9 and TRBJ1-2 gives the full variable domain: DSGVTQTPKHLITATGQRVTLRCSPRSGDLSVYWYQQSLDQGLQFLIQYYNGEERAKGNILERFSAQQFPDLHSELNLSSLELGDSALYFCASSVVIGDNGYTFGSGTRLTVV.

The J gene is TRBJ2-1, the V gene TRBV7-2, with D unresolved. Germline V lookup: CDR1 SGHTA, CDR2 FQGNSA. The germline V and J ends were trimmed by 0 bases and 3 bases, with 12 bases remaining between them. The CDR3 spans 16 residues. The DNA of the CDR3 is TGTGCCAGCAGCTTAGCGTTGGTTACCCTCTACAATGAGCAGTTCTTC. It is translated as CASSLALVTLYNEQFF.

DNA of the CDR3: TGTGCCAGCAGCCGGGGAGGCACTGGAAACACCATATATTTT. Amino acids: CASSRGGTGNTIYF. The chain joins TRBV7-9 to TRBJ1-3; D gene ambiguous. CDR3 length equals 14 residues. Germline CDR1 is SEHNR and CDR2 is FQNEAQ (reference sequence). V was pared by 5 bases and J by 2 bases, with 10 bases between.

The V gene is TRBV15, the J gene TRBJ1-6, with no clear D. Germline CDR1 is LNHNV and CDR2 is YYDKDF (reference sequence). The CDR3 is made up of 13 amino acids. Trimming cost V 0 bases and J 10 bases, with 7 bases left between them. The CDR3 DNA is TGTGCCACCAGCAGAGATCCAACATCACCCCTCCACTTT. Translation gives CATSRDPTSPLHF. Based on the CDR3 plus reference TRBV15 and TRBJ1-6, the full variable domain is DAMVIQNPRYQVTQFGKPVTLSCSQTLNHNVMYWYQQKSSQAPKLLFHYYDKDFNNEADTPDNFQSRRPNTSFCFLDIRSPGLGDTAMYLCATSRDPTSPLHFGNGTRLTVT.

The chain has TRBV2 and TRBJ1-1; D is ambiguous. The CDR3 covers 15 residues. V lost 0 bases, J lost 1 base, and 9 bases lay in between. CDR1 and CDR2 from the germline V gene are SNHLY and FYNNEI. This CDR3 reads CASSEAEATNTEAFF. The CDR3 nucleotides are TGTGCCAGCAGTGAAGCTGAGGCCACGAACACTGAAGCTTTCTTT.

The chain couples TRBV27 to TRBJ2-7, with a tentative D call TRBD1 (7 bases). The CDR3 has 14 residues. Between the trimmed V and J ends, which lost 9 bases and 1 base, there was a span of 16 bases. CDR1 and CDR2 (germline): MNHEY, SMNVEV (reference sequence). The CDR3 nucleotides are TGTGCCAGTCGGGATCAGGGGGGATCCTACGAGCAGTACTTC. Translated: CASRDQGGSYEQYF.

The chain carries TRBV3-1 (or the pseudogene TRBV3-2) and TRBJ2-1; 12 bases are shared with TRBD2. The J segment lost 7 bases and the V segment lost 4 bases, leaving 8 bases of the junction unmatched. CDR1 and CDR2 (germline): LGHDT, YNNKEL (reference sequence). This CDR3 has 16 residues. CDR3 sequence: CASSPRTSGGWNEQFF. The DNA of the CDR3 is TGTGCCAGCAGCCCTAGAACTAGCGGGGGGTGGAATGAGCAGTTCTTC.

CDR3 sequence: CASSEATTGGVTSTYGYTF. The CDR3 DNA sequence: TGTGCCAGCAGTGAAGCGACGACAGGGGGAGTAACTTCCACCTATGGCTACACCTTC. This chain uses TRBV6-1 with TRBJ1-2, with 9 bases fitting TRBD1. The CDR3 consists of 19 residues. V dropped 0 bases and J dropped 4; count of bases not matched to a gene: 15. Germline loops: CDR1 MNHNS, CDR2 SASEGT.

The V and J genes are TRBV11-2 and TRBJ1-6; D not certain. Germline CDR1 reads SGHAT; CDR2 reads FQNNGV. The CDR3 length is 12 residues. V gave up 0 bases and J gave up 7 bases, with 1 base separating them. The CDR3 protein is CASSLENSPLHF. Here the CDR3 DNA reads TGTGCCAGCAGCTTAGAGAATTCACCCCTCCACTTT.

This clone was observed a single time. The genes are TRBV6-1 and TRBJ2-7, with D perhaps TRBD1 or TRBD2 (7 bases each). Germline loops: CDR1 MNHNS, CDR2 SASEGT. The CDR3 loop spans 14 amino acids. Between the trimmed V and J ends, which lost 3 bases and 3 bases, there was a span of 12 bases. The CDR3, as DNA: TGTGCCAGCAGTGAGGCAGGGGGGGTCTACGAGCAGTACTTC. Protein sequence: CASSEAGGVYEQYF.

Remarks on this clone: Other DNA sequences in this sample translate to the same CDR3. The CDR3 region is CASSPGGYGYTF. Here the CDR3 DNA reads TGTGCCAGCAGCCCGGGGGGCTATGGCTACACCTTC. V and J are TRBV13 and TRBJ1-2; possibly TRBD1 for D (5 bases). Germline V gene data show CDR1 as PRHDT and CDR2 as FYEKMQ (reference sequence). V was shortened by 5 bases and J by 4 bases, with 8 bases between the two germline ends. This CDR3 has 12 residues.

The genes are TRBV30 and TRBJ1-5; D call uncertain. This CDR3 region has 14 residues. The V gene lost 1 base and the J gene lost 4 bases, with 11 bases spanning the gap. Germline assignment: CDR1 GTSNPN and CDR2 SVGIG (reference sequence). In DNA form, the CDR3 reads TGTGCCTGGAGTGGAAGCAGGTTTAATCAGCCCCAGCATTTT. Protein: CAWSGSRFNQPQHF. Full variable domain (remainder filled in from reference TRBV30 and TRBJ1-5): SQTIHQWPATLVQPVGSPLSLECTVEGTSNPNLYWYRQAAGRGLQLLFYSVGIGQISSEVPQNLSASRPQDRQFILSSKKLLLSDSGFYLCAWSGSRFNQPQHFGDGTRLSIL.

The J gene is TRBJ1-1, the V gene TRBV25-1; 7 nucleotides line up with TRBD1. Germline lookup yields CDR1 MGHDK and CDR2 SYGVNS. The CDR3 consists of 15 residues. Germline trimming cut 2 bases from V and 1 base from J; bases unmatched to any gene: 4. CDR3 nucleotides: TGTGCCAGCAGTGAACCCAGACAGGGGAACACTGAAGCTTTCTTT. It specifies CASSEPRQGNTEAFF. Full variable domain (outside the CDR3, taken from reference TRBV25-1 and TRBJ1-1): EADIYQTPRYLVIGTGKKITLECSQTMGHDKMYWYQQDPGMELHLIHYSYGVNSTEKGDLSSESTVSRIRTEHFPLTLESARPSHTSQYLCASSEPRQGNTEAFFGQGTRLTVV.

The chain uses TRBV12-3 or TRBV12-4 and TRBJ1-5; TRBD1 is a possible D gene (6 bases). Trimming pared 2 bases from V and 7 bases from J, leaving 9 bases between. CDR3 length: 13 residues. The CDR3 is CASSLRGEQPQHF. The DNA of the CDR3 is TGTGCCAGCAGTTTAAGGGGGGAACAGCCCCAGCATTTT.

V is TRBV5-8 and J is TRBJ2-5, with D tentatively TRBD1 (6 bases). V was pared by 5 bases and J by 2 bases, with 19 bases between. The germline CDR1 and CDR2 sequences are SGHTS and YDEGEE. The CDR3 consists of 16 residues. The CDR3 DNA follows: TGTGCCAGCAGTTTTCTCACCGGGACACGACAAGAGACCCAGTACTTC. Translating it yields CASSFLTGTRQETQYF.

The chain has TRBV6-2 or TRBV6-3 and TRBJ1-1; perhaps TRBD1 as D (5 bases). The length of the CDR3 is 14 residues. Germline assignment: CDR1 MNHEY and CDR2 SVGEGT. The ends were cut back, 3 bases at V and 3 bases at J, with 11 bases in the middle. DNA for the CDR3: TGTGCCAGCAGTTATTCAGTAGGGGACACTGAAGCTTTCTTT. Protein sequence: CASSYSVGDTEAFF.